A selection of T cell receptor beta chains follows, all from one sample in a study of T cell responses to AZD1222 COVID-19 vaccine. This table comes from immunoSEQ multiplex PCR, and its TCRdb copy is limited to in-frame clones, with some not included. The table has under 150,000 clones, 85% to 90% seen once. The sequencing used peripheral blood, collected 28 days after the second AZD1222 dose. The source of these receptors is an adult who received the AZD1222 COVID-19 vaccine. The CDR3 runs from the conserved cysteine through the conserved F or W. Each record gives: CDR3 protein, CDR3 DNA, J gene, clone size, D gene, V gene. The D gene is left open where the match is weak. The size field is filled for only some rows; it gives once, few, many or a size class.

CDR3 protein: CASSPLFSGGSETQYF
CDR3 DNA: TGTGCCAGCAGCCCGTTATTTAGCGGGGGGTCTGAGACCCAGTACTTC
J gene: TRBJ2-5
clone size: -
D gene: TRBD2
V gene: TRBV7-2

CDR3 protein: CATSRVGVTSNTQYF
CDR3 DNA: TGTGCCACCAGCAGAGTAGGAGTGACTAGTAACACGCAGTATTTT
J gene: TRBJ2-3
clone size: -
D gene: -
V gene: TRBV15

CDR3 protein: CASSSVGGPNQPQHF
CDR3 DNA: TGTGCCAGCAGCTCCGTTGGAGGGCCCAATCAGCCCCAGCATTTT
J gene: TRBJ1-5
clone size: -
D gene: -
V gene: TRBV7-2

CDR3 protein: CASRVLAAKDNEQFF
CDR3 DNA: TGTGCCAGCAGAGTACTAGCGGCAAAAGACAATGAGCAGTTCTTC
J gene: TRBJ2-1
clone size: once
D gene: TRBD2
V gene: TRBV2

CDR3 protein: CASSEGRGYTF
CDR3 DNA: TGTGCCAGCAGTGAAGGGCGCGGCTACACCTTC
J gene: TRBJ1-2
clone size: once
D gene: -
V gene: TRBV2

CDR3 protein: CASSATGFYGYTF
CDR3 DNA: TGTGCCAGCAGTGCGACAGGGTTCTATGGCTACACCTTC
J gene: TRBJ1-2
clone size: once
D gene: TRBD1
V gene: TRBV28

CDR3 protein: CATSSPRTGKVLEQYF
CDR3 DNA: TGTGCCACCAGCAGTCCGAGGACAGGGAAAGTTCTCGAGCAGTACTTC
J gene: TRBJ2-7
clone size: -
D gene: TRBD1
V gene: TRBV15

CDR3 protein: CASSYPRPNQPQHF
CDR3 DNA: TGTGCCAGCAGTTACCCCAGACCGAATCAGCCCCAGCATTTT
J gene: TRBJ1-5
clone size: -
D gene: -
V gene: TRBV6-2/TRBV6-3

CDR3 protein: CASSDSRLAANEQFF
CDR3 DNA: TGTGCCAGCAGTGATAGTAGACTAGCCGCCAATGAGCAGTTCTTC
J gene: TRBJ2-1
clone size: -
D gene: TRBD2
V gene: TRBV2

CDR3 protein: CASSQEGYEQFF
CDR3 DNA: TGTGCCAGCAGCCAAGAAGGGTATGAGCAGTTCTTC
J gene: TRBJ2-1
clone size: -
D gene: -
V gene: TRBV7-9

CDR3 protein: CASTSGINTEAFF
CDR3 DNA: TGTGCCAGTACCTCGGGGATAAACACTGAAGCTTTCTTT
J gene: TRBJ1-1
clone size: -
D gene: -
V gene: TRBV19

CDR3 protein: CASSLGTGVGVKDGYTF
CDR3 DNA: TGCGCCAGCAGCTTGGGGACAGGGGTCGGGGTGAAGGATGGCTACACCTTC
J gene: TRBJ1-2
clone size: -
D gene: TRBD1
V gene: TRBV5-1

CDR3 protein: CASSDVAGSVETQYF
CDR3 DNA: TGTGCCAGCAGTGACGTTGCAGGATCGGTGGAGACCCAGTACTTC
J gene: TRBJ2-5
clone size: -
D gene: -
V gene: TRBV6-1

CDR3 protein: CASSFGPNNQPQHF
CDR3 DNA: TGTGCCAGCAGTTTCGGACCGAATAATCAGCCCCAGCATTTT
J gene: TRBJ1-5
clone size: -
D gene: -
V gene: TRBV11-2

CDR3 protein: CASSLGDTQYF
CDR3 DNA: TGCGCCAGCAGCTTGGGAGATACGCAGTATTTT
J gene: TRBJ2-3
clone size: -
D gene: -
V gene: TRBV5-1

CDR3 protein: CASSPQGRVTEAFF
CDR3 DNA: TGTGCCAGCAGCCCCCAGGGGCGGGTTACTGAAGCTTTCTTT
J gene: TRBJ1-1
clone size: -
D gene: -
V gene: TRBV5-8

CDR3 protein: CAISEVSGRATDTQYF
CDR3 DNA: TGTGCCATCAGTGAGGTGAGCGGGAGGGCCACAGATACGCAGTATTTT
J gene: TRBJ2-3
clone size: -
D gene: TRBD2
V gene: TRBV10-3

CDR3 protein: CASSATLAEAFF
CDR3 DNA: TGTGCCAGTAGTGCTACCTTGGCGGAAGCTTTCTTT
J gene: TRBJ1-1
clone size: -
D gene: -
V gene: TRBV19